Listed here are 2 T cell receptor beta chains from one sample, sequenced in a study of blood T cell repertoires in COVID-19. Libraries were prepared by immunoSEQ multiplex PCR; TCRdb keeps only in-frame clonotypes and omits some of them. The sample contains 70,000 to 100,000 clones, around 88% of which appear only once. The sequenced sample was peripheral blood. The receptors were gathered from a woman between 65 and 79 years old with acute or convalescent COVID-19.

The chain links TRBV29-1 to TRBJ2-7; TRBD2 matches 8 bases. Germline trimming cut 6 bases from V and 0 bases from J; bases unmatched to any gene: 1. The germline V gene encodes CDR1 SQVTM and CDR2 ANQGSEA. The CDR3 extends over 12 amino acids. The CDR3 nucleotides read TGCAGCGTCAGCGGGGGCTCCTACGAGCAGTACTTC. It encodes CSVSGGSYEQYF.

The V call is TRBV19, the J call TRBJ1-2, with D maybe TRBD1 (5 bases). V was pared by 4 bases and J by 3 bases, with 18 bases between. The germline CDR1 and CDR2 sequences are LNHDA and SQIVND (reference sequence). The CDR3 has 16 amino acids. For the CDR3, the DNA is TGTGCCAGTAGTACTCCTGTAGCAGGGCTTGACTATGGCTACACCTTC. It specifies CASSTPVAGLDYGYTF.